Below are 5 T cell receptor beta chains sequenced from a single sample in a study of shared clonotypes between healthy human individuals. Using immunoSEQ multiplex PCR, the repertoire was profiled, and TCRdb retains in-frame clones only, with some absent. The top ten clones hold 0.36% of a sample with fewer than 1.6 million clones, approximately 98.5% of them seen once. Sequencing was performed on naive CD4+ T cells sorted from blood. The subset here: CD45RA+ positively selected. These receptor sequences come from a man aged 25 to 40 in good health.

This chain uses TRBV10-2 with TRBJ1-4, with TRBD1 matching 7 bases. The germline gives CDR1 WSHSY, CDR2 SAAADI. Trimming at V came to 4 bases and at J to 1 base, leaving 0 bases not matched to a gene. CDR3 length: 14 residues. CDR3 sequence (DNA): TGCGCCAGCAGTGGACAGGGAACTAATGAAAAACTGTTTTTT. Protein product: CASSGQGTNEKLFF.

This chain joins TRBV28 and TRBJ2-2; D not resolved. The CDR3 is made up of 10 amino acids. Germline V gene data show CDR1 as MDHEN and CDR2 as SYDVKM. V shed 7 bases and J shed 6 bases, with 3 bases lying between them. The CDR3 DNA is TGTGCCAGCATAGCCGGGGAGCTGTTTTTT. Amino acid sequence: CASIAGELFF. The full variable domain, with the rest looked up from reference TRBV28 and TRBJ2-2, is DVKVTQSSRYLVKRTGEKVFLECVQDMDHENMFWYRQDPGLGLRLIYFSYDVKMKEKGDIPEGYSVSREKKERFSLILESASTNQTSMYLCASIAGELFFGEGSRLTVL.

The CDR3 bases are TGTGCCAGCAGCTTGAGACAGGGGGCCTACAATGAGCAGTTCTTC. This codes for CASSLRQGAYNEQFF. The chain has TRBV5-4 and TRBJ2-1, with TRBD1 matching over 9 bases. Germline CDR1 SGHNT, CDR2 YYREEE (reference sequence). The CDR3 runs 15 residues. With V trimmed by 1 base and J by 2 bases, 1 base remained unmatched.

In nucleotides, the CDR3 is TGTGCCAGCAGCGCCGGACGGACGTTACGGAATGGCTACACCTTC. The encoded protein is CASSAGRTLRNGYTF. This rearrangement joins TRBV6-5 to TRBJ1-2; no firm D call. From germline, CDR1 is MNHEY and CDR2 SVGAGI. The CDR3 has 15 amino acids. The germline V and J ends were trimmed by 6 bases and 6 bases, with 20 bases remaining between them.

The V and J genes are TRBV5-1 and TRBJ2-1, with TRBD2 matching 11 bases. Germline values: CDR1 SGHRS, CDR2 YFSETQ. The ends lost 3 bases at V and 8 bases at J; junction bases unmatched: 10. This CDR3 comprises 16 residues. The CDR3 bases are TGCGCCAGCAGCTGGGGTCTTAGCGGGAGGGCCTATGAGCAGTTCTTC. Translation: CASSWGLSGRAYEQFF.